This is a list of T cell receptor beta chains from one sample in a study of molecular identifiers for immune sequencing clone quantification. MiXCR was run by TCRdb on the PCR reads, yielding one entry per CDR3 protein. The sample records a few hundred thousand distinct CDR3 sequences, 24% being singletons. The sequenced sample consisted of naive CD8+ T cells from blood, with Jurkat cell RNA spiked in. Receptor source: a human donor in good health. Some libraries in this study had Jurkat cell RNA spiked in. Both conserved end residues are part of each CDR3. A D gene is named only where the DNA matches it firmly. Clone size is not always given. Where it is, it says once, few, many or a class for expanded clones.

V gene: TRBV2; D gene: TRBD2; clone size: -; J gene: TRBJ2-3; CDR3 DNA: TGTGCCAGCAACAGACTAGCAGACACAGATACGCAGTATTTT; CDR3 protein: CASNRLADTDTQYF
V gene: TRBV29-1; D gene: TRBD1; clone size: -; J gene: TRBJ2-1; CDR3 DNA: TGCAGCGTTGGGGGGGGACAGGGGAATGAGCAGTTCTTC; CDR3 protein: CSVGGGQGNEQFF
V gene: TRBV2; D gene: -; clone size: few; J gene: TRBJ2-3; CDR3 DNA: TGTGCCAGCAGTGATGGATCTAGCACAGATACGCAGTATTTT; CDR3 protein: CASSDGSSTDTQYF
V gene: TRBV19; D gene: -; clone size: few; J gene: TRBJ2-1; CDR3 DNA: TGTGCCAGTAGTCCCCTGGACGGAGACAATGAGCAGTTCTTC; CDR3 protein: CASSPLDGDNEQFF
V gene: TRBV9; D gene: TRBD1; clone size: -; J gene: TRBJ2-2; CDR3 DNA: TGTGCCAGCAGCGCCGGGACAGCGAACACCGGGGAGCTGTTTTTT; CDR3 protein: CASSAGTANTGELFF
V gene: TRBV12-3/TRBV12-4; D gene: TRBD2; clone size: -; J gene: TRBJ2-3; CDR3 DNA: TGTGCCAGCAGACCGACTAGCTGGACAGATACGCAGTATTTT; CDR3 protein: CASRPTSWTDTQYF
V gene: TRBV11-2; D gene: -; clone size: -; J gene: TRBJ1-4; CDR3 DNA: TGTGCCAGCAGCTTTGGGCCGACGGGTGAAAAACTGTTTTTT; CDR3 protein: CASSFGPTGEKLFF
V gene: TRBV6-5; D gene: TRBD2; clone size: few; J gene: TRBJ2-7; CDR3 DNA: TGTGCCAGCAGTTCCCGCGGGGGGGGCGAGCAGTACTTC; CDR3 protein: CASSSRGGGEQYF
V gene: TRBV14; D gene: -; clone size: many; J gene: TRBJ2-1; CDR3 DNA: TGTGCCAGCAGCCCATCAGCCAATGAGCAGTTCTTC; CDR3 protein: CASSPSANEQFF
V gene: TRBV30; D gene: -; clone size: many; J gene: TRBJ1-5; CDR3 DNA: TGTGCCTGGAGTGAAGTGCCCGGGTCTGGACAGCCCCAGCATTTT; CDR3 protein: CAWSEVPGSGQPQHF
V gene: TRBV7-9; D gene: -; clone size: many; J gene: TRBJ2-3; CDR3 DNA: TGTGCCAGCAGGCCTAGGGGAGACTGGTCGGCAGATACGCAGTATTTT; CDR3 protein: CASRPRGDWSADTQYF
V gene: TRBV20-1; D gene: TRBD2; clone size: few; J gene: TRBJ2-7; CDR3 DNA: TGCAGTGCTAGACTAGCGGTTACCTACGAGCAGTACTTC; CDR3 protein: CSARLAVTYEQYF
V gene: TRBV19; D gene: -; clone size: many; J gene: TRBJ2-3; CDR3 DNA: TGTGCCAGTAGTATTTACGAGGGGGTTCCAGATACGCAGTATTTT; CDR3 protein: CASSIYEGVPDTQYF
V gene: TRBV29-1; D gene: -; clone size: many; J gene: TRBJ1-3; CDR3 DNA: TGCAGCGTTGGAGAGAACACCATATATTTT; CDR3 protein: CSVGENTIYF
V gene: TRBV12-3/TRBV12-4; D gene: -; clone size: -; J gene: TRBJ1-1; CDR3 DNA: TGTGCCAGCCTCCTCCTTAACACTGATGCTTTCTTT; CDR3 protein: CASLLLNTDAFF
V gene: TRBV6-1; D gene: TRBD2; clone size: -; J gene: TRBJ2-2; CDR3 DNA: TGTGCTTCCAGACTAGCGAGATTCACCGGGGAGCTGTTTTTT; CDR3 protein: CASRLARFTGELFF
V gene: TRBV2; D gene: -; clone size: few; J gene: TRBJ1-5; CDR3 DNA: TGTGCCAGCAGTGACTCGATCTATAGCAATCAGCCCCAGCATTTT; CDR3 protein: CASSDSIYSNQPQHF
V gene: TRBV4-3; D gene: -; clone size: many; J gene: TRBJ2-4; CDR3 DNA: TGCGCCAGCAGCCAAGAATTTGGGACCTTCATTCAGTACTTC; CDR3 protein: CASSQEFGTFIQYF
V gene: TRBV27; D gene: -; clone size: -; J gene: TRBJ2-3; CDR3 DNA: TGTGCCAGCAGCCTCACTCGCATTAGCACAGATACGCAGTATTTT; CDR3 protein: CASSLTRISTDTQYF
V gene: TRBV7-9; D gene: TRBD2; clone size: -; J gene: TRBJ2-5; CDR3 DNA: TGTGCCAGCAGCTTAGAATGGGGGGGATGGCAAGAGACCCAGTACTTC; CDR3 protein: CASSLEWGGWQETQYF
V gene: TRBV29-1; D gene: -; clone size: many; J gene: TRBJ1-2; CDR3 DNA: TGCAGCGTTGAAGTGAACGAGAACTATGGCTACACCTTC; CDR3 protein: CSVEVNENYGYTF